The 11 T cell receptor beta chains reported below all come from one sample, sequenced in a study of beta chain features in type 1 diabetes. TCRB transcripts that were expressed got sequenced, as all of the isolated RNA had been reverse transcribed. Data came from immunoSEQ multiplex PCR; TCRdb stores just in-frame clones and leaves some out. Of 850,000 to 900,000 clones in the sample, 15% to 20% were seen once. The specimen was naive CD4+ T cells from blood. Receptors originate from a woman in her late teens or twenties in good health.

The chain is built from TRBV7-3 and TRBJ1-1, with D perhaps matching TRBD1 (5 bases). This CDR3 has 13 amino acids. Trimming shortened V by 1 base and J by 8 bases, and 11 bases separated the two germline ends. Per germline, CDR1 SGHTA and CDR2 FQGTGA. CDR3: CASSLRVEGEAFF. The CDR3 coding sequence is TGTGCCAGCAGCTTAAGGGTAGAGGGGGAAGCTTTCTTT.

The rearrangement joins TRBV2 to TRBJ2-5, with TRBD2 matching 11 bases. The CDR3 is made up of 13 amino acids. The V gene end was trimmed by 5 bases and the J gene end by 7 bases; junction bases not matched to a gene: 3. The V gene's germline CDR1 is SNHLY and CDR2 FYNNEI. The CDR3 coding sequence is TGTGCCAGCAGTCCCACTAGCGGGGGGACCCAGTACTTC. Translation: CASSPTSGGTQYF.

This clone has a handful of counts. The gene calls are TRBV7-9 and TRBJ2-5; D unclear. Trimming took 4 bases from V and 3 from J, leaving 12 bases between them. Germline V gene sequence: CDR1 SEHNR, CDR2 FQNEAQ (reference sequence). The CDR3 spans 14 residues. This chain's CDR3 is CASSSVSREETQYF. DNA for the CDR3: TGTGCCAGCAGCTCCGTATCACGAGAAGAGACCCAGTACTTC.

This clone came up a few times. This sequence joins TRBV9 and TRBJ1-5; D uncertain. This CDR3 is 13 amino acids long. Germline CDR1 and CDR2: SGDLS and YYNGEE. V was pared by 7 bases and J by 0 bases, with 8 bases between. This CDR3 reads CASGVYSNQPQHF. The DNA for the CDR3 is TGTGCCAGCGGGGTTTATAGCAATCAGCCCCAGCATTTT.

V gene TRBV28 combines with J gene TRBJ1-5; tentatively, D is TRBD1 (5 bases). The germline V gene has CDR1 MDHEN and CDR2 SYDVKM. CDR3 size: 19 residues. V gave up 1 base and J gave up 0 bases, with 19 bases separating them. CDR3 in amino acids: CASSLYKGYFQYSNQPQHF. The CDR3 coding sequence is TGTGCCAGCAGTTTATATAAGGGGTACTTTCAATATAGCAATCAGCCCCAGCATTTT.

This clone was counted a single time. V and J are TRBV6-5 and TRBJ2-3; TRBD1 matches at 7 bases. The ends lost 6 bases at V and 2 bases at J; junction bases unmatched: 8. The germline V gene has CDR1 MNHEY and CDR2 SVGAGI. The CDR3 spans 15 residues. CDR3 loop: CASRRWTGYTDTQYF. In nucleotides, the CDR3 is TGTGCCAGCAGGAGATGGACAGGCTACACAGATACGCAGTATTTT.

This clone was found a few times. The chain links TRBV7-9 to TRBJ2-3; TRBD2 is a possible D gene (5 bases). V was shortened by 2 bases and J by 5 bases, with 8 bases between the two germline ends. In germline, CDR1 is SEHNR, CDR2 FQNEAQ (reference sequence). This CDR3 is built from 13 residues. CDR3 region: CASSLREGDTQYF. The CDR3 bases are TGTGCCAGCAGCTTACGCGAGGGAGATACGCAGTATTTT. The complete variable domain, with remaining parts taken from reference TRBV7-9 and TRBJ2-3, reads DTGVSQNPRHKITKRGQNVTFRCDPISEHNRLYWYRQTLGQGPEFLTYFQNEAQLEKSRLLSDRFSAERPKGSFSTLEIQRTEQGDSAMYLCASSLREGDTQYFGPGTRLTVL.

This clone showed up just a few times. The chain employs TRBV5-4 and TRBJ2-7, with TRBD2 matching over 15 bases. Germline assignment: CDR1 SGHNT and CDR2 YYREEE (reference sequence). Germline trimming cut 4 bases from V and 2 bases from J; bases unmatched to any gene: 7. The CDR3 totals 17 residues. The CDR3 region has the DNA TGTGCCAGCAGCACGGGACTAGCGGGAGGATGGACCTACGAGCAGTACTTC. Translated, it gives CASSTGLAGGWTYEQYF.

This clone was observed at least ten times. V and J are TRBV10-3 and TRBJ1-4; tentatively, D is TRBD1 (5 bases). The CDR3 loop spans 10 amino acids. Germline V gene sequence: CDR1 ENHRY, CDR2 SYGVKD. Trimming stripped 8 bases from V and 8 bases from J, with 6 bases between. CDR3 sequence: CAIGGEKLFF. DNA of the CDR3: TGTGCCATCGGGGGGGAAAAACTGTTTTTT.

The V gene is TRBV11-2, the J gene TRBJ2-5; 8 bases align to TRBD1. This CDR3 spans 15 amino acids. From germline, CDR1 is SGHAT and CDR2 FQNNGV. V was clipped by 5 bases and J by 2 bases; unmatched bases: 7. CDR3 in DNA: TGTGCCAGCAGCCGTGGGGGACAGGAACAAGAGACCCAGTACTTC. It encodes CASSRGGQEQETQYF.

The chain couples TRBV18 to TRBJ1-2, with unresolved D. Per germline, CDR1 KGHSH and CDR2 LQKENI. The V end was cut by 0 bases, the J end by 9 bases, with 14 bases between. The CDR3 has 14 amino acids. Written as DNA, the CDR3 is TGTGCCAGCTCACCACCGGTCCGTAGAGAGAGCTACACCTTC. Its translation: CASSPPVRRESYTF.